Listed below are T cell receptor beta chains from one sample, sequenced in a study of OX40 agonist ivuxolimab in advanced cancers. Generated by immunoSEQ multiplex PCR, the TCRdb table keeps only in-frame clones and is missing some. The sample consists of some 100,000 clones, roughly 90% of them appearing once. This sample comprised CD4+ or CD8+ T cells sorted from blood, obtained in a trial of the OX40 agonist ivuxolimab. Receptors originate from an adult with an advanced solid tumor such as melanoma, head and neck, liver or kidney cancer. Both conserved end residues are part of each CDR3. The D gene is left open where the match is weak. A row's size may be missing; if present it is once, few, many or a size class.

j_gene: TRBJ2-3
v_gene: TRBV11-1
abundance: .
d_gene: TRBD2
CDR3nt: TGTGCCAGCAGCTTAGGAAAGCGGGAGCAGGCAGATACGCAGTATTTT
CDR3aa: CASSLGKREQADTQYF

j_gene: TRBJ2-6
v_gene: TRBV18
abundance: .
d_gene: TRBD1
CDR3nt: TGTGCCAGCTCACCCGGGACAGGGGGCTCTGGGGCCAACGTCCTGACTTTC
CDR3aa: CASSPGTGGSGANVLTF

j_gene: TRBJ2-7
v_gene: TRBV2
abundance: .
d_gene: .
CDR3nt: TGTGCCAGCAGTCAACTAGTATACGAGCAGTACTTC
CDR3aa: CASSQLVYEQYF

j_gene: TRBJ2-3
v_gene: TRBV19
abundance: .
d_gene: TRBD1
CDR3nt: TGTGCCAGTCGGGACAGGGGGATGTCAGATACGCAGTATTTT
CDR3aa: CASRDRGMSDTQYF

j_gene: TRBJ2-1
v_gene: TRBV4-2
abundance: .
d_gene: .
CDR3nt: TGTGCCAGCAGCCAAGATTTACGGGGGCACTCCTACAATGAGCAGTTCTTC
CDR3aa: CASSQDLRGHSYNEQFF

j_gene: TRBJ1-5
v_gene: TRBV7-2
abundance: .
d_gene: .
CDR3nt: TGTGCCAGCAGCTTAAGGGACGGGAGCAATCAGCCCCAGCATTTT
CDR3aa: CASSLRDGSNQPQHF

j_gene: TRBJ2-5
v_gene: TRBV15
abundance: .
d_gene: TRBD1
CDR3nt: TGTGCCACCAGCAGAGGGCCAGGGGGTATGGAGACCCAGTACTTC
CDR3aa: CATSRGPGGMETQYF

j_gene: TRBJ1-3
v_gene: TRBV7-2
abundance: .
d_gene: TRBD1
CDR3nt: TGTGCCAGCAGCGTCCGGGGACAGGGGTTTACTGAAGGAAACACCATATATTTT
CDR3aa: CASSVRGQGFTEGNTIYF

j_gene: TRBJ2-1
v_gene: TRBV6-5
abundance: .
d_gene: .
CDR3nt: TGTGCCTCCCACGCCCGGGCGGGTGAGCAGTTCTTC
CDR3aa: CASHARAGEQFF

j_gene: TRBJ1-1
v_gene: TRBV7-9
abundance: few
d_gene: .
CDR3nt: TGTGCCAGCAGCTGGGTTGCCAACACTGAAGCTTTCTTT
CDR3aa: CASSWVANTEAFF

j_gene: TRBJ2-3
v_gene: TRBV30
abundance: .
d_gene: TRBD2
CDR3nt: TGTGCCTGGAGTCCTTTAGCGGGCGCAGATACGCAGTATTTT
CDR3aa: CAWSPLAGADTQYF

j_gene: TRBJ2-2
v_gene: TRBV2
abundance: .
d_gene: TRBD1
CDR3nt: TGTGCCAGCATTGGCAGGGGGCGCCCCGGGGAGCTGTTTTTT
CDR3aa: CASIGRGRPGELFF

j_gene: TRBJ1-1
v_gene: TRBV7-9
abundance: .
d_gene: TRBD1
CDR3nt: TGTGCCAGCAGCTTACCCGACAGGGGTGGTGCTTTCTTT
CDR3aa: CASSLPDRGGAFF

j_gene: TRBJ2-7
v_gene: TRBV5-6
abundance: .
d_gene: TRBD1
CDR3nt: TGTGCCAGCAGCCTCGGGACAGGGGGACTCTACGAGCAGTACTTC
CDR3aa: CASSLGTGGLYEQYF

j_gene: TRBJ1-5
v_gene: TRBV19
abundance: .
d_gene: .
CDR3nt: TGTGCCAGTAGTACCTACACTGGACCCCAGCATTTT
CDR3aa: CASSTYTGPQHF

j_gene: TRBJ1-1
v_gene: TRBV5-1
abundance: .
d_gene: .
CDR3nt: TGCGCCAGCAGCTTGGGCGGGACCCCGAGAGGCGCTGAAGCTTTCTTT
CDR3aa: CASSLGGTPRGAEAFF

j_gene: TRBJ2-7
v_gene: TRBV2
abundance: .
d_gene: TRBD2
CDR3nt: TGTGCCAGCAGTGTGGGACTAGCGGGAGTCGGGGAGCAGTACTTC
CDR3aa: CASSVGLAGVGEQYF

j_gene: TRBJ2-5
v_gene: TRBV29-1
abundance: .
d_gene: .
CDR3nt: TGCAGCGTATCGAGCGGCGAAGAGACCCAGTACTTC
CDR3aa: CSVSSGEETQYF

j_gene: TRBJ2-1
v_gene: TRBV5-1
abundance: .
d_gene: TRBD1
CDR3nt: TGCGCCAGCAGCTTGGACAGGGGGGACAATGAGCAGTTCTTC
CDR3aa: CASSLDRGDNEQFF

j_gene: TRBJ1-5
v_gene: TRBV7-3
abundance: .
d_gene: .
CDR3nt: TGTGCCAGCAGCGAGGACGGAAATCAGCCCCAGCATTTT
CDR3aa: CASSEDGNQPQHF

j_gene: TRBJ2-5
v_gene: TRBV4-1
abundance: .
d_gene: .
CDR3nt: TGCGCCAGCAGCCAGTCGACAGTACAAGAGACCCAGTACTTC
CDR3aa: CASSQSTVQETQYF

j_gene: TRBJ1-2
v_gene: TRBV7-9
abundance: .
d_gene: .
CDR3nt: TGTGCCAGCAGCTCTAGGGATTCCTATGGCTACACCTTC
CDR3aa: CASSSRDSYGYTF